This T cell receptor beta chain is drawn from a study of regulatory T cells in long-lasting Graves disease listed by TCRdb under 2021. In the study overall: Persistent Graves' disease was defined as antithyroid drug treatment for over 5 years with persistently positive TSH receptor autoantibodies. Persistent Graves' disease patients in the clinical cohort had taken antithyroid drugs for approximately ten years on average. The study took place in China and was registered as a clinical trial. TCR sequencing covered approximately 13 persistent and some 20 newly diagnosed Graves' disease patients, 33 samples in total. Peripheral blood TCR sequencing and RNA sequencing compared persistent Graves' disease patients with newly diagnosed Graves' disease patients. What the study reported, not specific to this receptor: More public clonotypes were shared among persistent patients (roughly 2,900) than among newly diagnosed patients (966). Only the TCR beta chain was sequenced and analyzed. The small sample size was acknowledged by the authors as a limitation that may reduce accuracy. Preferential use of TRBV28, TRBJ1-2 and TRBJ2-5 was observed in persistent disease, whereas TRBV20-1 and TRBJ2-1 were favored in newly diagnosed disease. Persistent Graves' disease patients showed lower TCR Shannon entropy and fewer highly expanded clones than newly diagnosed patients, suggesting clonal expansion. Only peripheral blood was studied, because thyroid tissue, the primary lesion, was inaccessible.

Looking up the germline V gene yields CDR1 SGHRS and CDR2 YFSETQ. The CDR3 has 17 amino acids, counting the end cysteine and phenylalanine. The DNA shown is the 51-base CDR3, in frame from base 1. The V and J ends are trimmed by 4 bases and 0 bases, leaving 20 bases between them. This clonotype was detected a few times. What antigen it recognizes has not been identified. Base quality data are lacking; no much larger clone is found one base away. The library came from multiplex PCR. Data came from an Illumina HiSeq 4000. CDR3 regions were amplified by Arm-PCR with iRepertoire HTBI primers to construct TCR beta libraries. Before sequencing, the PCR products went through gel purification. Processing in the source paper ran as follows. Across samples, about 63 TRBV and 13 to 15 TRBJ segments were identified and used for gene usage analysis of CDR3 amino acid clonotypes. Filtered high-quality paired reads were merged into contigs using COPE and FqMerger. Contigs were aligned with BLAST to IMGT TRBV, TRBD and TRBJ reference genes, and CDR3 was defined per IMGT. Highly expanded clones were defined as clonotypes with a frequency above 0.1%. Repertoire diversity was measured by Shannon entropy, and V-J evenness by the Gini coefficient. A clonotype found in more than one individual was treated as public. TCRdb itself trimmed the public reads at Q25 with fastp, ran MiXCR and retained productive beta chains. All rows with the same CDR3 protein become a single entry with the most common DNA and genes. The V and J calls and clone size are TCRdb's, not the authors'. Across this sample there are around 340,000 distinct CDR3 sequences, with about 20% seen only once. The leading ten clones occupy less than 35% of the sample.

In light of the paper, this sample's time point label describes: persistent/refractory GD, antithyroid drugs over 5 years with positive TRAb. For both TCR sequencing and RNA sequencing, RNA was extracted from PBMCs in TRIzol. The diagnosis of Graves' disease followed American Thyroid Association guidelines. The patients came from an endocrinology department in Xi'an, China. Each patient gave 8.5 to 9.5 milliliters of peripheral blood, collected in an EDTA anticoagulant tube. Ficoll Paque Plus density gradient separation was used to isolate PBMCs, and no further T cell sorting was performed. RNA quality was checked with an Agilent 2100 Bioanalyzer and agarose gel, and concentration with a NanoDrop 2000.

The receptor was isolated from a female donor with Graves disease. The chain was built from TRBV5-1 and TRBJ2-7; the D segment is perhaps TRBD1 or TRBD2, each sharing 5 matched bases. The sequenced sample was peripheral blood mononuclear cells (PBMCs), obtained when the disease was refractory, from a patient treated with antithyroid drugs. The CDR3 reads as follows: CASSEPPSGPSSYEQYF. The DNA sequence is as follows: TGCGCCAGCAGCGAGCCGCCATCGGGGCCGAGCTCCTACGAGCAGTACTTC.